The subject of this entry is one T cell receptor (beta chain). This specimen comes from a study of control samples from healthy donors and cancer patients. Sequenced by immunoSEQ multiplex PCR; TCRdb stores in-frame clones only, minus some. The sample lists about 180,000 clones, around 94% occurring once. J lost 5 bases, V lost 0 bases, and 9 bases had no gene match. There are 17 residues in the CDR3. The germline V gene has CDR1 SGHRS and CDR2 YFSETQ. The specimen sequenced was blood. The rearrangement uses TRBV5-1 and TRBJ2-5, with 11 nucleotides matching TRBD2. This clonotype originated in a man aged 30 to 39 in good health. The DNA of the CDR3 is TGCGCCAGCAGCTTGGGACTAGCGGGAAGTGGAGGGGAGACCCAGTACTTC. It codes for CASSLGLAGSGGETQYF.